These 15 T cell receptor beta chains came from one sample sequenced in a study of long-term antiretroviral therapy in people with HIV. The immunoSEQ assay was v3.0, run at survey level. TCRdb's copy holds only in-frame clones and misses some; the assay was immunoSEQ multiplex PCR. This table has around 12,000 clones, roughly three quarters appearing once. The material sequenced was unsorted PBMCs, taken 0.5 years before starting antiretroviral therapy. These receptors all stem from a woman aged 40-49 years with HIV.

The J gene is TRBJ1-2, the V gene TRBV13; the D gene is possibly TRBD1 (6 bases). Looked up from germline, CDR1 is PRHDT and CDR2 is FYEKMQ (reference sequence). Trimming pared 3 bases from V and 7 bases from J, leaving 15 bases between. The CDR3 contains 14 residues. CDR3 residues: CASSLHREEIGYTF. Written as DNA, the CDR3 is TGTGCCAGCAGCTTGCACAGGGAGGAAATTGGCTACACCTTC.

The V gene is TRBV10-3, the J gene TRBJ1-5; D is ambiguous. This CDR3 comprises 13 residues. Deletions cut 3 bases from V and 2 bases from J, with 5 bases between. Germline values: CDR1 ENHRY, CDR2 SYGVKD. CDR3 in DNA: TGTGCCATCAGTGACGGGGGCAATCAGCCCCAGCATTTT. Encoded protein: CAISDGGNQPQHF.

J is TRBJ2-2 and V is TRBV29-1; D is perhaps TRBD1 (6 bases). The CDR3 totals 13 residues. Germline CDR1 SQVTM, CDR2 ANQGSEA. V was clipped by 8 bases and J by 7 bases, with 17 bases between them. DNA for the CDR3: TGCAGCACCCGGGACACAGACCGCGGGGAGCTGTTTTTT. Translating gives CSTRDTDRGELFF.

The rearrangement uses TRBV6-1 and TRBJ2-5, with TRBD1 matching 9 bases. The V gene end was trimmed by 0 bases and the J gene end by 3 bases; junction bases not matched to a gene: 11. The CDR3 sequence is 18 residues long. Germline CDR1 and CDR2: MNHNS and SASEGT. CDR3 sequence: CASSEAVRGTGTEETQYF. The CDR3, as DNA: TGTGCCAGCAGTGAAGCGGTTAGGGGGACAGGGACAGAAGAGACCCAGTACTTC.

The chain has TRBV10-3 and TRBJ1-6, with unresolved D. Trimming shortened V by 4 bases and J by 0 bases, and 10 bases separated the two germline ends. CDR1 and CDR2 (germline): ENHRY, SYGVKD. This CDR3 has 16 amino acids. The CDR3 sequence is CAISVKDRSYNSPLHF. The CDR3 DNA follows: TGTGCCATCAGTGTTAAAGATCGCTCCTATAATTCACCCCTCCACTTT.

The genes are TRBV4-2 and TRBJ2-1; tentatively, D is TRBD2 (6 bases). Germline CDR1 is LGHNA and CDR2 is YNFKEQ. Trimming removed 2 bases at V and 4 bases at J, with 15 bases between. The CDR3 is 16 amino acids. The CDR3 nucleotides are TGTGCCAGCAGCCAATCTCGGGGGAGTTTTTACAATGAGCAGTTCTTC. It encodes CASSQSRGSFYNEQFF.

This clone was seen a handful of times. The rearrangement uses TRBV5-1 and TRBJ1-2; D may be TRBD1 (5 bases). Trimming cost V 0 bases and J 2 bases, with 11 bases left between them. From germline, CDR1 is SGHRS and CDR2 YFSETQ. This CDR3 contains 15 residues. The CDR3: CASSLEAGPNYGYTF. CDR3 nucleotides: TGCGCCAGCAGCTTGGAGGCAGGGCCCAACTATGGCTACACCTTC.

Remarks on this clone: A read error may account for a junction end that differs from germline. The rearrangement links TRBV23-1 to TRBJ1-2; D not certain. TRBV23-1 has ORF status, its function being uncertain. The CDR3 has 12 amino acids. CDR3 sequence (DNA): TGCGCCAGCAGTCCGATACACTACGGCTACACCTTC. Protein product: CASSPIHYGYTF.

The V and J genes are TRBV25-1 and TRBJ1-2; no clear D. Germline loops: CDR1 MGHDK, CDR2 SYGVNS. The CDR3 has 16 residues. Trimming left V 4 bases short and J 1 base short, with 16 bases between. The DNA for the CDR3 is TGTGCCAGCAGTGGTGACGGGAGGCGGCTTAACTATGGCTACACCTTC. Amino acids: CASSGDGRRLNYGYTF.

The chain joins TRBV25-1 to TRBJ2-3; no clear D gene. This CDR3 is built from 11 residues. V lost 1 base to trimming and J lost 6 bases, with 2 bases between them. Germline V lookup: CDR1 MGHDK, CDR2 SYGVNS. This CDR3 reads CASSEWDTQYF. The CDR3 bases are TGTGCCAGCAGTGAATGGGATACGCAGTATTTT.

The genes are TRBV19 and TRBJ2-1, with D uncertain. In germline, CDR1 is LNHDA, CDR2 SQIVND (reference sequence). This CDR3 has 14 amino acids. V lost 1 base, J lost 9 bases, and 13 bases lay in between. The CDR3 DNA follows: TGTGCCAGTAGTATAGGGACCGACCGAGCTGAGCAGTTCTTC. This codes for CASSIGTDRAEQFF.

The chain carries TRBV29-1 and TRBJ2-3; 7 bases fit TRBD1. Trimming at V came to 7 bases and at J to 3 bases, leaving 7 bases not matched to a gene. This CDR3 spans 13 amino acids. Germline CDR1 reads SQVTM; CDR2 reads ANQGSEA. Here the CDR3 DNA reads TGCAGCGCTGGGACAGATGTTACAGATACGCAGTATTTT. It is translated as CSAGTDVTDTQYF.

The J gene is TRBJ1-5, the V gene TRBV7-9; D is ambiguous. V was trimmed by 2 bases and J by 1 base, leaving 3 bases between them. CDR3 length: 13 residues. Germline CDR1 and CDR2: SEHNR and FQNEAQ (reference sequence). The chain's CDR3 is CASSLSSNQPQHF. CDR3 coding DNA: TGTGCCAGCAGCTTATCCAGCAATCAGCCCCAGCATTTT.

The chain couples TRBV5-4 to TRBJ1-2; D gene ambiguous. Per the germline V gene, CDR1 is SGHNT and CDR2 is YYREEE (reference sequence). This CDR3 has 11 amino acids. Trimming took off 4 bases at V and 1 base at J, with 2 bases between the two ends. The CDR3 region is CASSSNYGYTF. CDR3 nucleotides: TGTGCCAGCAGCAGTAACTATGGCTACACCTTC.

The rearrangement links TRBV25-1 to TRBJ2-7; TRBD1 is a possible D gene (6 bases). This CDR3 comprises 12 residues. CDR1 and CDR2 from the germline V gene are MGHDK and SYGVNS. V was cut by 7 bases and J by 6 bases, with 13 bases left in between. The CDR3 loop is CASTQDSREQYF. DNA of the CDR3: TGTGCCAGCACCCAGGACAGCCGCGAGCAGTACTTC.